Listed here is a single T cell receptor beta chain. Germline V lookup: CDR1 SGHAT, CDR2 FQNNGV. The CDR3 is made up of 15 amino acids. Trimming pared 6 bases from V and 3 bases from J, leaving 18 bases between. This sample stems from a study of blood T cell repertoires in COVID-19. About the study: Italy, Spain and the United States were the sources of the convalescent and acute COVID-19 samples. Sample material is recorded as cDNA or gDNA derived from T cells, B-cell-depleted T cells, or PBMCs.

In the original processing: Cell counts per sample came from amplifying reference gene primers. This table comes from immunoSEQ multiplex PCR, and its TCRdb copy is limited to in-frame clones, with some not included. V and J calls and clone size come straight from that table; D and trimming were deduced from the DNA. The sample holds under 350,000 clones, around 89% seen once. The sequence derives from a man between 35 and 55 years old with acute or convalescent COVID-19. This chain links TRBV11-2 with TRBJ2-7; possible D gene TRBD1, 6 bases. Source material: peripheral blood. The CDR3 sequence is CASRSPRDTRYEQYF. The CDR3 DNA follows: TGTGCCAGCAGGTCCCCCCGGGACACCCGCTACGAGCAGTACTTC. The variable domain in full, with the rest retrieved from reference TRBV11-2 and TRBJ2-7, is EAGVAQSPRYKIIEKRQSVAFWCNPISGHATLYWYQQILGQGPKLLIQFQNNGVVDDSQLPKDRFSAERLKGVDSTLKIQPAKLEDSAVYLCASRSPRDTRYEQYFGPGTRLTVT.